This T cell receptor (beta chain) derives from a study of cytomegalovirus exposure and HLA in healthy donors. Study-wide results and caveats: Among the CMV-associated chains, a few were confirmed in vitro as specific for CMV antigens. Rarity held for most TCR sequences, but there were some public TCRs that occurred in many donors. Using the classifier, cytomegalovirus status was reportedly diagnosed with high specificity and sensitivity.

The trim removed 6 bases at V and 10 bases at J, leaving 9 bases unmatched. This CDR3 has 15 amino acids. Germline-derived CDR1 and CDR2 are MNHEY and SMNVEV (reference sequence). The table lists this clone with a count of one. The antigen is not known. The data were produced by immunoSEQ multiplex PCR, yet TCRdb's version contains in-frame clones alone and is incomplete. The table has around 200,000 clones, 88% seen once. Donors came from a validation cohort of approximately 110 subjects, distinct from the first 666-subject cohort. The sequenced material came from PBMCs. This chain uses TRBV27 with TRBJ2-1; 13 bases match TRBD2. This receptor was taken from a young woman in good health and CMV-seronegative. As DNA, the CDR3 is TGTGCCAGCAGCCCCGGGACTAGCGGGATGGCGGAGCAGTTCTTC. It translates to CASSPGTSGMAEQFF.